Following are 32 T cell receptor beta chains from one sample sequenced in a study of early T cells in non-severe SARS-CoV-2 infection. TCRdb redid the calling of the 5' RACE reads with MiXCR, one entry per CDR3 protein. The sample contains more than 20,000 distinct CDR3 sequences, less than 6% of which appear only once. The sequencing sample was made of whole blood. The receptor set was obtained from an adult who was a healthcare worker with PCR-confirmed SARS-CoV-2 infection or an uninfected control (not recorded which).

This clonotype was seen many times. J is TRBJ1-1 and V is TRBV29-1; tentative D call: TRBD1 (5 bases). Germline V CDR1 and CDR2: SQVTM, ANQGSEA. CDR3 size: 11 residues. Trimming stripped 7 bases from V and 7 bases from J, with 13 bases between. In nucleotides, the CDR3 is TGCAGCGCGGGGGAGGGCATTGAAGCTTTCTTT. Translation gives CSAGEGIEAFF. The full variable domain, rest sourced from reference TRBV29-1 and TRBJ1-1, is SAVISQKPSRDICQRGTSLTIQCQVDSQVTMMFWYRQQPGQSLTLIATANQGSEATYESGFVIDKFPISRPNLTFSTLTVSNMSPEDSSIYLCSAGEGIEAFFGQGTRLTVV.

This clonotype was counted many times. This chain uses TRBV7-2 with TRBJ2-5; the D is unclear. The CDR3 loop spans 11 amino acids. Per the germline V gene, CDR1 is SGHTA and CDR2 is FQGNSA. V was pared by 2 bases and J by 4 bases, with 2 bases between. The CDR3 DNA reads TGTGCCAGCAGCTTATCAGAGACCCAGTACTTC. As protein: CASSLSETQYF.

This clonotype occurred many times. J is TRBJ2-3 and V is TRBV10-1, with D perhaps matching TRBD2 (6 bases). The CDR3 consists of 14 residues. V was cut by 2 bases and J by 2 bases, with 8 bases left in between. Germline-derived CDR1 and CDR2 are WNHNN and SYGVQD (reference sequence). The CDR3 DNA follows: TGCGCCAGCAGTGAGGGGGGGTCCACAGATACGCAGTATTTT. It yields the protein CASSEGGSTDTQYF.

In this sample, this clonotype is medium-sized. The chain is built from TRBV7-2 and TRBJ2-1; no definite D call. Germline V gene sequence: CDR1 SGHTA, CDR2 FQGNSA. The CDR3 loop spans 14 amino acids. V was cut by 5 bases and J by 0 bases, with 8 bases left in between. The CDR3 sequence: CASSPRHSYNEQFF. In DNA, the CDR3 is TGTGCCAGCAGCCCCCGGCACTCCTACAATGAGCAGTTCTTC.

This clonotype was detected ten times or more. The genes are TRBV7-2 and TRBJ1-1; D is unclear. The ends were cut back, 1 base at V and 4 bases at J, with 13 bases in the middle. The CDR3 runs 15 residues. CDR1 and CDR2 from the germline V gene are SGHTA and FQGNSA. The CDR3 here is CASSLGTTRGTEAFF. CDR3 nucleotide sequence: TGTGCCAGCAGCTTAGGGACCACCCGTGGCACTGAAGCTTTCTTT.

Ten or more counts support this clonotype. The chain joins TRBV5-1 to TRBJ2-3, with D perhaps matching TRBD2 (6 bases). V was trimmed by 0 bases and J by 5 bases, leaving 13 bases between them. CDR1 and CDR2 from the germline V gene are SGHRS and YFSETQ. The CDR3 contains 15 residues. The CDR3 sequence: CASSLAGGYGDTQYF. The CDR3 DNA sequence: TGCGCCAGCAGCTTGGCCGGGGGATATGGAGATACGCAGTATTTT.

This clonotype was picked up many times. This rearrangement joins TRBV15 to TRBJ1-4; TRBD1 agrees at 10 bases. The germline CDR1 and CDR2 sequences are LNHNV and YYDKDF (reference sequence). With V trimmed by 5 bases and J by 3 bases, 3 bases remained unmatched. The CDR3 runs 15 residues. The CDR3 loop is CATSGDRGPNEKLFF. The CDR3 DNA sequence: TGTGCCACCAGCGGCGACAGGGGGCCTAATGAAAAACTGTTTTTT.

This clonotype was picked up many times. The chain couples TRBV29-1 to TRBJ1-1, with TRBD1 matching over 7 bases. The CDR3 runs to 12 residues. Germline CDR1 reads SQVTM; CDR2 reads ANQGSEA. Trimming removed 7 bases from V and 7 bases from J; junction bases left unmatched: 9. CDR3 sequence reads: CSGDIRGDEAFF. DNA of the CDR3: TGCAGCGGGGATATCAGGGGGGATGAAGCTTTCTTT.

This clonotype was counted at least ten times. This chain links TRBV29-1 with TRBJ2-2; 12 bases match TRBD1. With 6 bases clipped from V and 7 bases from J, the junction kept 9 bases outside the gene matches. Per germline, CDR1 SQVTM and CDR2 ANQGSEA. The length of the CDR3 is 15 residues. The CDR3: CSVPRDRGLGGELFF. The CDR3, as DNA: TGCAGCGTCCCCAGGGACAGGGGGCTTGGCGGGGAGCTGTTTTTT.

This clonotype was counted ten times or more. V usage is TRBV10-2 and J usage is TRBJ2-7, with no clear D. The V and J ends lost 2 bases and 3 bases respectively, with 2 bases between them. Germline V gene sequence: CDR1 WSHSY, CDR2 SAAADI. CDR3 length: 11 residues. The CDR3 protein is CASSEVYEQYF. The CDR3 DNA follows: TGCGCCAGCAGTGAGGTCTACGAGCAGTACTTC.

This clonotype was picked up many times. The chain carries TRBV7-8 and TRBJ1-4, with 8 nucleotides matching TRBD1. V lost 1 base and J lost 8; bases outside the gene matches: 3. Germline lookup yields CDR1 SGHVS and CDR2 FQNEAQ. This CDR3 is built from 14 residues. CDR3 in amino acids: CASSLGTGFEKLFF. The CDR3 nucleotides are TGTGCCAGCAGCTTAGGGACAGGGTTCGAAAAACTGTTTTTT.

The J gene is TRBJ2-1, the V gene TRBV20-1; D is perhaps TRBD1 (5 bases). Trimming stripped 6 bases from V and 3 bases from J, with 18 bases between. The CDR3 length is 15 residues. Germline V lookup: CDR1 DFQATT, CDR2 SNEGSKA (reference sequence). The CDR3 coding sequence is TGCAGTGCCCCGAGGAAGGGGCAGATCTACAATGAGCAGTTCTTC. Protein product: CSAPRKGQIYNEQFF.

Comments on this clonotype: A much more abundant neighbour one base away suggests this may be a read error. V usage is TRBV6-6 and J usage is TRBJ1-1; D unresolved. Germline V lookup: CDR1 MNHNY, CDR2 SVGAGI (reference sequence). V shed 5 bases and J shed 4 bases, with 11 bases lying between them. The CDR3 sequence is 13 residues long. The CDR3 is CASSAYTITEAFF. The CDR3, as DNA: TGTGCCAGCAGTGCATATACCATCACTGAAGCTTTCTTT.

V and J are TRBV5-6 and TRBJ2-7, with 8 nucleotides matching TRBD1. The CDR3 consists of 13 residues. CDR1 is SGHDT and CDR2 is YYEEEE in the germline V gene. The junction had 6 bases not matched to a gene; V was cut back by 4 bases and J by 6 bases. In DNA, the CDR3 is TGTGCCAGCAGCCACCGGACAGGGCGCGAGCAGTACTTC. This codes for CASSHRTGREQYF.

This clonotype was counted ten times or more. The rearrangement links TRBV18 to TRBJ1-1; 7 nucleotides agree with TRBD1. Losses at the gene ends were 2 bases for V and 4 bases for J; bases not matched to a gene: 4. The CDR3 has 14 amino acids. Germline V gives CDR1 KGHSH, CDR2 LQKENI. CDR3 loop: CASSPDRATTEAFF. The CDR3 nucleotides are TGTGCCAGCTCACCAGACAGGGCGACCACTGAAGCTTTCTTT.

This clonotype was seen only a few times. The chain recombines TRBV18 with TRBJ2-1, with D possibly being TRBD1 or TRBD2 (5 bases each). The CDR3 totals 15 residues. Germline CDR1 reads KGHSH; CDR2 reads LQKENI. V lost 3 bases and J lost 3, with 12 bases in between. CDR3 residues: CASSPSGRDYNEQFF. The CDR3 DNA reads TGTGCCAGCTCACCTTCGGGACGGGACTACAATGAGCAGTTCTTC.

This clonotype was recorded a few times. This chain connects TRBV6-2 or TRBV6-3 to TRBJ2-1; TRBD2 matches at 8 bases. V gave up 7 bases and J gave up 2 bases; unmatched junction bases: 7. This CDR3 is built from 15 residues. Per the germline V gene, CDR1 is MNHEY and CDR2 is SVGEGT. CDR3 nucleotides: TGTGCCAGCACTCTGAGGACTAGCCCCTACAATGAGCAGTTCTTC. It specifies CASTLRTSPYNEQFF.

The J gene is TRBJ1-1, the V gene TRBV9, with D possibly matching TRBD1 (5 bases). The germline V gene has CDR1 SGDLS and CDR2 YYNGEE. Trimming shortened V by 0 bases and J by 5 bases, and 11 bases separated the two germline ends. The CDR3 length is 14 residues. The CDR3 protein is CASSVGGIGTEAFF. DNA of the CDR3: TGTGCCAGCAGCGTAGGGGGGATAGGGACTGAAGCTTTCTTT.

The chain combines TRBV6-6 with TRBJ2-5; no definite D call. Trimming removed 7 bases at V and 2 bases at J, with 14 bases between. The CDR3 spans 14 residues. CDR1 and CDR2 (germline): MNHNY, SVGAGI (reference sequence). The CDR3 region is CASKYGQLQETQYF. CDR3 sequence (DNA): TGTGCCAGCAAATACGGGCAACTTCAAGAGACCCAGTACTTC.

This clonotype was seen ten or more times. V and J are TRBV18 and TRBJ2-2, with 7 bases lining up with TRBD2. Looked up from germline, CDR1 is KGHSH and CDR2 is LQKENI. CDR3 length equals 15 residues. V shed 8 bases, J shed 2 bases, and the junction held 8 bases outside the gene matches. The CDR3 region is CASHGGGPNTGELFF. The CDR3 DNA follows: TGTGCCAGCCACGGCGGGGGACCCAACACCGGGGAGCTGTTTTTT.

There are many counts of this clonotype. The chain carries TRBV20-1 and TRBJ1-2; D remains unclear. CDR1 and CDR2 (germline): DFQATT, SNEGSKA (reference sequence). The CDR3 runs to 10 residues. Trimming removed 4 bases from V and 3 bases from J, with 3 bases in between. CDR3: CSANYYGYTF. CDR3 nucleotides: TGCAGTGCTAACTACTATGGCTACACCTTC.

The V and J genes are TRBV6-1 and TRBJ1-1; 11 bases map to TRBD1. Germline V gene data show CDR1 as MNHNS and CDR2 as SASEGT. J was trimmed by 0 bases and V by 5 bases; bases with no gene match: 5. The CDR3 covers 16 residues. The CDR3 DNA is TGTGCCAGCAGTCTGTGGACAGGGGGCATGAACACTGAAGCTTTCTTT. Translation gives CASSLWTGGMNTEAFF.

This clonotype is medium-sized (0.01 to 0.1%) in the sample. V and J are TRBV10-1 and TRBJ1-1; 9 nucleotides line up with TRBD1. The CDR3 length is 13 residues. CDR1 WNHNN and CDR2 SYGVQD come from the germline V gene (reference sequence). The V segment lost 9 bases and the J segment 1 base; nucleotides outside the gene matches: 3. The CDR3 DNA reads TGCGCCAGTCGACAGGGGGAGAACACTGAAGCTTTCTTT. Encoded protein: CASRQGENTEAFF.

By share, this clonotype ranks as medium-sized. The V call is TRBV24-1, the J call TRBJ2-2; TRBD1 agrees at 7 bases. Germline CDR1 KGHDR, CDR2 SFDVKD. V lost 7 bases, J lost 1 base, and 5 bases stayed unmatched. CDR3 length equals 15 residues. The DNA for the CDR3 is TGTGCCACCAGAGCCGGGACAGTGAACACCGGGGAGCTGTTTTTT. It translates to CATRAGTVNTGELFF.

In its sample, this clonotype was seen many times. The chain is built from TRBV7-9 and TRBJ2-1, with a weak D call TRBD1 (6 bases). From germline, CDR1 is SEHNR and CDR2 FQNEAQ (reference sequence). CDR3 size: 12 residues. V lost 4 bases and J 8 bases, leaving 9 bases between the germline ends. The CDR3 here is CASSYRAYEQFF. The CDR3 DNA is TGTGCCAGCAGCTACAGGGCCTATGAGCAGTTCTTC.

This clonotype was seen repeatedly, ten times or more. V and J are TRBV27 and TRBJ2-1; the match to TRBD1 covers 8 bases. This CDR3 has 15 residues. Germline V gene data show CDR1 as MNHEY and CDR2 as SMNVEV (reference sequence). V trimming: 3 bases; J trimming: 9 bases; junction bases outside the gene matches: 10. CDR3 DNA sequence: TGTGCCAGCAGTTTTCCCGGACAGGGATTGAGTGAGCAGTTCTTC. This encodes CASSFPGQGLSEQFF.

This clonotype has just a few counts. The CDR3 bases are TGTGCCAGCAGCTTGGGCAGTATCACAGATACGCAGTATTTT. Protein: CASSLGSITDTQYF. V is TRBV11-2 and J is TRBJ2-3; D is unresolved. V was trimmed by 3 bases and J by 2 bases, leaving 9 bases between them. The CDR3 runs 14 residues. The germline CDR1 and CDR2 sequences are SGHAT and FQNNGV. Combining the CDR3 with reference TRBV11-2 and TRBJ2-3 gives the whole variable domain EAGVAQSPRYKIIEKRQSVAFWCNPISGHATLYWYQQILGQGPKLLIQFQNNGVVDDSQLPKDRFSAERLKGVDSTLKIQPAKLEDSAVYLCASSLGSITDTQYFGPGTRLTVL.

This clonotype appeared a few times. This chain connects TRBV24-1 to TRBJ2-7; 11 positions match TRBD1. Per the germline V gene, CDR1 is KGHDR and CDR2 is SFDVKD. Trimming removed 3 bases from V and 5 bases from J; junction bases left unmatched: 8. The CDR3 covers 16 residues. CDR3 sequence (DNA): TGTGCCACCAGTGATACCCGACGGACAGGGGGCGACGAGCAGTACTTC. This translates into CATSDTRRTGGDEQYF.

The table lists this clonotype with a few counts. The gene calls are TRBV5-1 and TRBJ1-1, with D unclear. V lost 4 bases and J lost 2, with 15 bases in between. The CDR3 totals 15 residues. The germline V gene has CDR1 SGHRS and CDR2 YFSETQ. This CDR3 reads CASSILGRSNTEAFF. Written as DNA, the CDR3 is TGCGCCAGCAGCATCCTAGGGCGGTCCAACACTGAAGCTTTCTTT.

This clonotype came up many times. V is TRBV4-1 and J is TRBJ1-6, with D uncertain. This CDR3 is 15 amino acids long. The V and J ends lost 1 base and 5 bases respectively, with 9 bases between them. The germline CDR1 and CDR2 sequences are MGHRA and YSYEKL. In nucleotides, the CDR3 is TGCGCCAGCAGCCAAGGGGTGACCGATAATTCACCCCTCCACTTT. Residues: CASSQGVTDNSPLHF.

This clonotype came up a few times. The chain has TRBV7-2 and TRBJ2-5, with TRBD1 as a possible D gene (6 bases). The CDR3 totals 13 residues. With 6 bases removed from V and 0 bases from J, the gap between germline ends came to 8 bases. Germline values: CDR1 SGHTA, CDR2 FQGNSA. This CDR3 is CASSRQDQETQYF. CDR3 DNA: TGTGCCAGCAGTCGACAGGACCAAGAGACCCAGTACTTC.

The rearrangement joins TRBV5-1 to TRBJ2-7; D uncertain. Between the trimmed V and J ends, which lost 6 bases and 0 bases, there was a span of 10 bases. This CDR3 has 13 residues. CDR1 and CDR2 (germline): SGHRS, YFSETQ. Here the CDR3 DNA reads TGCGCCAGCAAAGGGCCAAGCTCCTACGAGCAGTACTTC. Translated: CASKGPSSYEQYF.